Shown below are 26 T cell receptor beta chains from a single sample sequenced in a study of T-cell reconstitution after alpha-beta-depleted transplantation in children. Unique molecular identifiers were used in preparing the TCRbeta library. TCRdb ran MiXCR on the PCR reads and lists one entry per CDR3 protein. Altogether hundreds of thousands of distinct CDR3 sequences are present, 13% being singletons, with the ten largest covering about 0.79%. Sequences were derived from PBMCs, sampled before TCRalphabeta/CD19-depleted stem cell transplant. The receptors were gathered from a girl aged 2 to 10 with congenital amegakaryocytic thrombocytopenia, due to receive a stem cell transplant.

The J gene is TRBJ2-5, the V gene TRBV12-3 or TRBV12-4; 12 bases map to TRBD2. This CDR3 contains 16 residues. J was trimmed by 5 bases and V by 6 bases; bases with no gene match: 10. CDR3 nucleotides: TGTGCCAGCAGCCTGGTGGGGACTAGCGGGCGGGAGACCCAGTACTTC. This translates into CASSLVGTSGRETQYF.

This clonotype was detected ten times or more. The chain employs TRBV7-8 and TRBJ2-7; no clear D gene. Germline V gives CDR1 SGHVS, CDR2 FQNEAQ. Trimming cost V 1 base and J 4 bases, with 8 bases left between them. The CDR3 extends over 13 amino acids. For the CDR3, the DNA is TGTGCCAGCAGCTTAGGGGGTCTTTACGAGCAGTACTTC. Translated, it gives CASSLGGLYEQYF.

This sequence joins TRBV5-1 and TRBJ1-1, with D unresolved. The CDR3 consists of 14 residues. CDR1 is SGHRS and CDR2 is YFSETQ in the germline V gene. Trimming stripped 1 base from V and 9 bases from J, with 16 bases between. In DNA form, the CDR3 reads TGCGCCAGCAGCTTGCCCGCTTTGGTAGAAAAAGCTTTCTTT. This translates into CASSLPALVEKAFF. Complete variable domain (other parts from reference TRBV5-1 and TRBJ1-1): KAGVTQTPRYLIKTRGQQVTLSCSPISGHRSVSWYQQTPGQGLQFLFEYFSETQRNKGNFPGRFSGRQFSNSRSEMNVSTLELGDSALYLCASSLPALVEKAFFGQGTRLTVV.

This clonotype was found a few times. The chain combines TRBV2 with TRBJ2-7; D might be TRBD1 (6 bases). V lost 5 bases and J lost 2, with 13 bases in between. The CDR3 length is 14 residues. The germline gives CDR1 SNHLY, CDR2 FYNNEI. The CDR3: CASSSRGRAYEQYF. The CDR3 DNA reads as TGTGCCAGCAGTAGCAGGGGAAGGGCCTACGAGCAGTACTTC.

This clonotype appeared a few times. The chain carries TRBV5-1 and TRBJ2-7; the match to TRBD1 covers 9 bases. CDR1 is SGHRS, CDR2 YFSETQ, per germline. CDR3 length: 16 residues. V trimming: 3 bases; J trimming: 3 bases; junction bases outside the gene matches: 10. CDR3 loop: CASSSEQGQGNYEQYF. In DNA, the CDR3 is TGCGCCAGCAGCTCTGAACAGGGACAGGGAAACTACGAGCAGTACTTC.

The DNA for the CDR3 is TGTGCCAGCAGTTTAGCATGGGGGGACAGCTCCGCTAACTATGGCTACACCTTC. This translates into CASSLAWGDSSANYGYTF. The chain links TRBV12-3 or TRBV12-4 to TRBJ1-2; 7 positions agree with TRBD1. J was trimmed by 0 bases and V by 0 bases; bases with no gene match: 10. This CDR3 spans 18 amino acids.

The CDR3 DNA reads as TGTGCCAGCAGCTTGTGGGTATCTCTATCTAACACTGAAGCTTTCTTT. It yields the protein CASSLWVSLSNTEAFF. The V gene is TRBV5-5, the J gene TRBJ1-1; no firm D call. Germline assignment: CDR1 SGHKS and CDR2 YYEKEE (reference sequence). The CDR3 sequence is 16 residues long. Trimming pared 1 base from V and 2 bases from J, leaving 15 bases between.

The gene calls are TRBV20-1 and TRBJ2-5; D is undetermined. Germline V CDR1 and CDR2: DFQATT, SNEGSKA (reference sequence). Trimming left V 4 bases short and J 7 bases short, with 10 bases between. This CDR3 has 11 amino acids. The CDR3 DNA is TGCAGTGCTACGGAGCCTGGGACCCAGTACTTC. Translation gives CSATEPGTQYF.

Ten or more counts support this clonotype. The chain is built from TRBV27 and TRBJ1-1; no definite D call. CDR3 length: 14 residues. Between the trimmed V and J ends, which lost 2 bases and 1 base, there was a span of 8 bases. Looked up from germline, CDR1 is MNHEY and CDR2 is SMNVEV (reference sequence). The CDR3 here is CASSLEWENTEAFF. CDR3 coding DNA: TGTGCCAGCAGTTTAGAGTGGGAGAACACTGAAGCTTTCTTT.

As to this clonotype: A much bigger clone sits one base away, suggesting this may be a read error. The V gene is TRBV20-1, the J gene TRBJ2-3, with 8 bases matching TRBD1. Germline V gene sequence: CDR1 DFQATT, CDR2 SNEGSKA (reference sequence). The CDR3 is 14 amino acids. CDR3 DNA sequence: TGCGGTGCCTTGGACAGGGCTTTCACAGATACGCAGTATTTT. Its translation: CGALDRAFTDTQYF.

This clonotype was seen ten or more times. The chain couples TRBV2 to TRBJ2-7; D is undetermined. The germline gives CDR1 SNHLY, CDR2 FYNNEI. The CDR3 loop spans 10 amino acids. V dropped 7 bases and J dropped 2 bases, with 3 bases sitting between them. The CDR3 region is CASKAYEQYF. The CDR3 DNA reads as TGTGCCAGCAAGGCCTACGAGCAGTACTTC.

The J gene is TRBJ2-4, the V gene TRBV6-5, with D possibly TRBD2 on 7 matching bases. The V end lost 2 bases, the J end lost 8 bases, and 19 bases lay between the germline ends. The CDR3 consists of 16 residues. CDR1 is MNHEY, CDR2 SVGAGI, per germline. The CDR3 here is CASSYRHGGRFHIQYF. CDR3 nucleotide sequence: TGTGCCAGCAGTTACCGTCACGGGGGGCGCTTTCACATTCAGTACTTC.

This clonotype was observed a handful of times. The genes are TRBV20-1 and TRBJ2-7; no clear D. The germline CDR1 and CDR2 sequences are DFQATT and SNEGSKA (reference sequence). The CDR3 spans 12 residues. The V end was cut by 3 bases, the J end by 3 bases, with 9 bases between. The CDR3 DNA follows: TGCAGTGCTAGCGGACCAGACTACGAGCAGTACTTC. Protein: CSASGPDYEQYF.

This clonotype was recorded many times. This chain's CDR3 is CASSLALTGGDTEAFF. The CDR3 DNA follows: TGCGCCAGCAGCTTGGCCCTTACAGGGGGCGACACTGAAGCTTTCTTT. The rearrangement links TRBV5-1 to TRBJ1-1, with 9 bases fitting TRBD1. V trimming: 0 bases; J trimming: 3 bases; junction bases outside the gene matches: 6. This CDR3 spans 16 amino acids. Germline assignment: CDR1 SGHRS and CDR2 YFSETQ.

This clonotype was observed many times. The chain joins TRBV29-1 to TRBJ1-2, with D possibly TRBD1 on 6 matching bases. V was shortened by 6 bases and J by 4 bases, with 12 bases between the two germline ends. Germline V CDR1 and CDR2: SQVTM, ANQGSEA. The length of the CDR3 is 12 residues. The CDR3 bases are TGCAGCGTGACACAGGGAAGCTATGGCTACACCTTC. It is translated as CSVTQGSYGYTF. Complete variable domain (other parts from reference TRBV29-1 and TRBJ1-2): SAVISQKPSRDICQRGTSLTIQCQVDSQVTMMFWYRQQPGQSLTLIATANQGSEATYESGFVIDKFPISRPNLTFSTLTVSNMSPEDSSIYLCSVTQGSYGYTFGSGTRLTVV.

This clonotype was found many times. The rearrangement links TRBV5-1 to TRBJ1-1, with D perhaps matching TRBD1 (5 bases). This CDR3 has 14 residues. V shed 0 bases and J shed 4 bases, with 10 bases lying between them. Germline V lookup: CDR1 SGHRS, CDR2 YFSETQ. CDR3 nucleotide sequence: TGCGCCAGCAGCTTGGCGGGGGTGAGCACTGAAGCTTTCTTT. This codes for CASSLAGVSTEAFF.

The rearrangement joins TRBV4-1 to TRBJ2-7; 9 bases are shared with TRBD2. This CDR3 region has 17 residues. Per the germline V gene, CDR1 is MGHRA and CDR2 is YSYEKL. Trimming removed 0 bases from V and 9 bases from J; junction bases left unmatched: 15. The CDR3 spells CASSQETGTSLTGGQYF. CDR3 nucleotides: TGCGCCAGCAGCCAAGAAACTGGGACTAGCCTGACTGGCGGGCAGTACTTC.

The chain combines TRBV6-5 with TRBJ1-3; D may be TRBD1 (5 bases). The CDR3 consists of 19 residues. V was clipped by 6 bases and J by 1 base, with 25 bases between them. Germline V gives CDR1 MNHEY, CDR2 SVGAGI. CDR3 nucleotide sequence: TGTGCCAGCAGATATCAACTCCGCGGGAGGGGCTGGTCTGGAAACACCATATATTTT. It codes for CASRYQLRGRGWSGNTIYF.

This clonotype was recorded at least ten times. The V and J genes are TRBV5-1 and TRBJ1-1; a possible D gene is TRBD1 (5 bases). The CDR3 sequence is 16 residues long. The V gene's germline CDR1 is SGHRS and CDR2 YFSETQ. The V and J ends lost 4 bases and 1 base respectively, with 17 bases between them. DNA for the CDR3: TGCGCCAGCAGCGCGCTAGGGACGGTTGAGAACACTGAAGCTTTCTTT. Translating gives CASSALGTVENTEAFF.

This clonotype was seen many times. This sequence joins TRBV20-1 and TRBJ2-1; 9 bases align to TRBD2. CDR3 length: 14 amino acids. The germline CDR1 and CDR2 sequences are DFQATT and SNEGSKA (reference sequence). J was trimmed by 8 bases and V by 4 bases; bases with no gene match: 9. Written as DNA, the CDR3 is TGCAGTGCTATAGCGGGAGAAATGGGCTATGAGCAGTTCTTC. Its protein is CSAIAGEMGYEQFF.

This clonotype was seen a few times. The rearrangement uses TRBV18 and TRBJ2-1; 11 bases match TRBD2. There are 15 residues in the CDR3. Per germline, CDR1 KGHSH and CDR2 LQKENI. The trim removed 6 bases at V and 5 bases at J, leaving 6 bases unmatched. The DNA for the CDR3 is TGTGCCAGCTCGCCGCCGGGACTAGCGGACAATGAGCAGTTCTTC. It yields the protein CASSPPGLADNEQFF.

The genes are TRBV28 and TRBJ1-5, with unresolved D. The CDR3 is 13 residues long. The germline gives CDR1 MDHEN, CDR2 SYDVKM. The DNA for the CDR3 is TGTGCGTCTTGGCGGACGGGCAATCAGCCCCAGCATTTT. Protein sequence: CASWRTGNQPQHF.

V and J are TRBV20-1 and TRBJ1-4, with D possibly TRBD1 on 5 matching bases. The CDR3 loop spans 13 amino acids. Trimming removed 2 bases from V and 3 bases from J, with 7 bases in between. Germline-derived CDR1 and CDR2 are DFQATT and SNEGSKA (reference sequence). CDR3 sequence reads: CSARQGSNEKLFF. The CDR3 DNA is TGCAGTGCTAGACAGGGTTCTAATGAAAAACTGTTTTTT.

This clonotype was recorded at least ten times. V is TRBV10-3 and J is TRBJ1-2; 12 bases agree with TRBD1. The CDR3 runs 19 residues. The germline gives CDR1 ENHRY, CDR2 SYGVKD. With 2 bases clipped from V and 5 bases from J, the junction kept 15 bases outside the gene matches. The CDR3, as DNA: TGTGCCATCAGTGAGACCCGGCCCGGGACAGGGGGCGCTGGGTATGGCTACACCTTC. Translating it yields CAISETRPGTGGAGYGYTF.

The gene calls are TRBV5-1 and TRBJ1-1; the D is unclear. Trimming cost V 5 bases and J 2 bases, with 13 bases left between them. The CDR3 has 14 amino acids. The germline gives CDR1 SGHRS, CDR2 YFSETQ. In DNA, the CDR3 is TGCGCCAGCAGAAGATTCGATAGAAACACTGAAGCTTTCTTT. It encodes CASRRFDRNTEAFF.

This clonotype was picked up many times. This rearrangement joins TRBV12-3 or TRBV12-4 to TRBJ2-1; D gene unclear. The CDR3 has 10 residues. Trimming took off 3 bases at V and 10 bases at J, with 4 bases between the two ends. CDR3 region: CASSLEEQFF. As DNA, the CDR3 is TGTGCCAGCAGTTTGGAAGAGCAGTTCTTC.